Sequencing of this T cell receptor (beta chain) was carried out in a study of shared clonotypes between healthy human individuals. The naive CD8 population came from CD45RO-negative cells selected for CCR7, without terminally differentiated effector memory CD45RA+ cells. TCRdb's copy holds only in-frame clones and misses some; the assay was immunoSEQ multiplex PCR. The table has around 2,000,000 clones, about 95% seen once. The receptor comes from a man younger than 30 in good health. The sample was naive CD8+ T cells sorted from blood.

CDR3 loop: CASSSTGTVHTGELFF. DNA of the CDR3: TGCGCCAGCAGCTCAACCGGGACAGTTCACACCGGGGAGCTGTTTTTT. The chain joins TRBV5-1 to TRBJ2-2; 7 bases align to TRBD1. The V and J ends lost 3 bases and 3 bases, in that order; junction bases with no gene match: 8. CDR1 is SGHRS and CDR2 is YFSETQ in the germline V gene. This CDR3 is 16 amino acids long.